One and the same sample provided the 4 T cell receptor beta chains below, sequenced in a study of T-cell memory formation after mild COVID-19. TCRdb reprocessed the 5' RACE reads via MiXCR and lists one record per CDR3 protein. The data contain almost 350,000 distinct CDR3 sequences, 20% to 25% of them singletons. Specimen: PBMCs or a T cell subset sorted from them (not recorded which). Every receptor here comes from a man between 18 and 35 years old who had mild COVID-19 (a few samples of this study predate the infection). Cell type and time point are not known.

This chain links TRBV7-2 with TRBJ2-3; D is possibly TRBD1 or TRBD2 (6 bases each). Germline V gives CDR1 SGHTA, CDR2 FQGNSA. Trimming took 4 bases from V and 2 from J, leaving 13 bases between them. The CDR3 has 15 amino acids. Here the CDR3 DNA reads TGTGCCAGCAGCTGGGGGGCACAAGACACAGATACGCAGTATTTT. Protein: CASSWGAQDTDTQYF.

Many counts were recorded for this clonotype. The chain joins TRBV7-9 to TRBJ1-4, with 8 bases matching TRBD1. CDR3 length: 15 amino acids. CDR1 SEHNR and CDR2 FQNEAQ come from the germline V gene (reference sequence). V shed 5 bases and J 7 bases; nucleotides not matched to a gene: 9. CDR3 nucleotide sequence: TGTGCCAGCAGCCCGACACAGGGGGGATTTGAAAAACTGTTTTTT. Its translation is CASSPTQGGFEKLFF.

DNA of the CDR3: TGTGCCAGCTCCCGGCGCGGGGGGCTTTTCACAGATACGCAGTATTTT. This gives the protein CASSRRGGLFTDTQYF. The chain carries TRBV6-2 or TRBV6-3 and TRBJ2-3; TRBD2 matches at 8 bases. Germline V lookup: CDR1 MNHEY, CDR2 SVGEGT. Unmatched junction bases numbered 12, after V lost 8 bases and J lost 2 bases. The CDR3 totals 16 residues.

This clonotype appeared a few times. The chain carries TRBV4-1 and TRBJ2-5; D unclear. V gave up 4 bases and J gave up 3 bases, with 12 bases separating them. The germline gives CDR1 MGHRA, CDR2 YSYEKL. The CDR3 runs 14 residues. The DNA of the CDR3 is TGCGCCAGCAGCCCCCTGGGCTACAAAGAGACCCAGTACTTC. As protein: CASSPLGYKETQYF.